The clone carrying this T cell receptor (beta chain) appeared a single time. Its antigen is not known. Over several immunoSEQ plates, each subset's genomic DNA was distributed in even portions. The authors loaded about 200 ng DNA, about 30,000 T cell genomes, into sorted-subset replicate PCRs. Profiling relied on immunoSEQ multiplex PCR, and the TCRdb table lists in-frame clones only, not all of them. The profile covers some 2,400,000 clones, with around 95% appearing a single time and more than 0.1% taken by the ten largest. The data were taken from a study of shared clonotypes between healthy human individuals. Study-wide points: In this cohort, only blood was sampled, and tissue repertoires likely differ. Larger estimated richness was generally seen in naive subsets than in memory subsets.

This TCR was recovered from a man younger than 30 in good health. The sequenced material came from naive CD4+ T cells sorted from blood. Subset noted: CD45RA+ positively selected.

This CDR3 reads CASSLAGVTDTQYF. The CDR3 DNA reads TGTGCCAGCAGCTTAGCGGGAGTCACAGATACGCAGTATTTT. J is TRBJ2-3 and V is TRBV7-6; D might be TRBD2 (5 bases). The CDR3 runs to 14 residues. Trimming removed 0 bases at V and 2 bases at J, with 6 bases between. The germline CDR1 and CDR2 sequences are SGHVS and FNYEAQ.